This T cell receptor beta chain was recovered during a study of CD4 and CD8 cells across lung adenocarcinoma regions. Donors had localized lung adenocarcinoma, a non-small cell lung cancer. TCRdb independently ran MiXCR on the PCR reads; one entry per CDR3 protein. The sample holds about 11,000 distinct CDR3 sequences, approximately 58% seen once. The sample holds a few counts of this clonotype. Germline V gene data show CDR1 as MNHEY and CDR2 as SMNVEV (reference sequence). The CDR3 length is 15 residues. The V segment lost 5 bases and the J segment 8 bases; nucleotides outside the gene matches: 8. The sequence came from a male donor with lung adenocarcinoma. The CD4 and CD8 labels of this study may be unreliable. This chain links TRBV27 with TRBJ1-6; the match to TRBD1 covers 8 bases. Sequenced sample: CD8+ T cells from the margin of a lung tumor. This chain's CDR3 is CASSLLGQDDSPLHF. The CDR3 bases are TGTGCCAGCAGTCTACTGGGACAGGATGATTCACCCCTCCACTTT.